These T cell receptor beta chains were read from a single sample in a study of cytomegalovirus exposure and HLA in healthy donors. Here immunoSEQ multiplex PCR was the method, and the copy in TCRdb shows in-frame clones only, minus some. The table lists around 85,000 clones, approximately 69% of them singletons. The sample comprised PBMCs. Receptor source: a man younger than 45 in good health and CMV-seropositive. Both conserved end residues are part of each CDR3. The order of the fields is D gene, J gene, V gene, clone size, CDR3 protein, CDR3 DNA. D genes are given only for firm matches. Rows give clone size only sometimes, using once, few, many, or a class for an expanded clone.

D: TRBD1; J: TRBJ1-5; V: TRBV6-5; size: .; CDR3: CASSSTGANQPQHF; DNA: TGTGCCAGCAGCTCGACAGGGGCCAATCAGCCCCAGCATTTT
D: TRBD1; J: TRBJ2-3; V: TRBV29-1; size: .; CDR3: CSVAQGGTDTQYF; DNA: TGCAGCGTTGCACAGGGGGGCACAGATACGCAGTATTTT
D: TRBD2; J: TRBJ2-3; V: TRBV4-1; size: .; CDR3: CASSQVVRSAGVQGTQYF; DNA: TGCGCCAGCAGCCAAGTAGTAAGAAGCGCGGGAGTTCAGGGTACGCAGTATTTT
D: .; J: TRBJ1-4; V: TRBV4-3; size: .; CDR3: CASSQNVGATNEKLFF; DNA: TGCGCCAGCAGCCAAAACGTGGGAGCAACTAATGAAAAACTGTTTTTT
D: TRBD2; J: TRBJ2-5; V: TRBV2; size: .; CDR3: CASSLAGNVRETQYF; DNA: TGTGCCAGCAGCCTAGCGGGGAACGTCCGGGAGACCCAGTACTTC
D: TRBD2; J: TRBJ2-1; V: TRBV6-5; size: .; CDR3: CASSYSRLAGGEQFF; DNA: TGTGCCAGCAGTTACTCGAGACTAGCGGGAGGTGAGCAGTTCTTC
D: .; J: TRBJ1-5; V: TRBV6-5; size: .; CDR3: CASSRVPDQPQHF; DNA: TGTGCCAGCAGTCGAGTACCCGATCAGCCCCAGCATTTT
D: TRBD2; J: TRBJ2-1; V: TRBV7-2; size: .; CDR3: CASSLGGLRNNEQFF; DNA: TGTGCCAGCAGCTTGGGGGGACTAAGGAACAATGAGCAGTTCTTC
D: .; J: TRBJ2-2; V: TRBV19; size: .; CDR3: CASSIDARRNTGELFF; DNA: TGTGCCAGTAGTATAGACGCCAGAAGGAACACCGGGGAGCTGTTTTTT
D: .; J: TRBJ1-5; V: TRBV5-8; size: .; CDR3: CASSLGGRGQPQHF; DNA: TGTGCCAGCAGCCTAGGTGGCCGGGGGCAGCCCCAGCATTTT
D: .; J: TRBJ1-2; V: TRBV10-3; size: .; CDR3: CAISDGQSYGYTF; DNA: TGTGCCATCAGTGACGGACAGAGCTATGGCTACACCTTC
D: TRBD2; J: TRBJ2-7; V: TRBV19; size: few; CDR3: CASSKSTGRAEYEQYF; DNA: TGTGCCAGTAGTAAATCGACCGGGAGGGCCGAGTACGAGCAGTACTTC
D: .; J: TRBJ2-7; V: TRBV19; size: .; CDR3: CASSITGSSYEQYF; DNA: TGTGCCAGTAGTATTACGGGGAGCTCCTACGAGCAGTACTTC
D: TRBD2; J: TRBJ2-7; V: TRBV27; size: .; CDR3: CASSFFAGGYTYEQYF; DNA: TGTGCCAGCAGTTTTTTCGCGGGGGGTTACACCTACGAGCAGTACTTC
D: TRBD1; J: TRBJ1-1; V: TRBV28; size: .; CDR3: CASSFQGQGNTEAFF; DNA: TGTGCCAGCAGTTTCCAGGGACAGGGTAACACTGAAGCTTTCTTT
D: .; J: TRBJ2-7; V: TRBV13; size: .; CDR3: CASKLSLAQPGEQYF; DNA: TGTGCCAGCAAACTGAGCCTCGCTCAGCCGGGCGAGCAGTACTTC
D: TRBD1; J: TRBJ2-1; V: TRBV5-4; size: .; CDR3: CASSTGQKSSYNEQFF; DNA: TGTGCCAGCAGCACGGGACAGAAGAGCTCCTACAATGAGCAGTTCTTC
D: .; J: TRBJ2-1; V: TRBV6-5; size: few; CDR3: CASSYKGEDEQFF; DNA: TGTGCCAGCAGTTATAAAGGGGAGGATGAGCAGTTCTTC
D: .; J: TRBJ1-3; V: TRBV11-2; size: .; CDR3: CASSLDRVSGNTIYF; DNA: TGTGCCAGCAGCTTAGATCGAGTGTCTGGAAACACCATATATTTT
D: .; J: TRBJ1-1; V: TRBV6-5; size: few; CDR3: CASSGSLLNTEAFF; DNA: TGTGCCAGCTCAGGATCCTTGTTGAACACTGAAGCTTTCTTT
D: TRBD1; J: TRBJ1-6; V: TRBV27; size: .; CDR3: CASRSDRAPNNSPLHF; DNA: TGTGCCAGCAGATCTGACAGGGCCCCCAATAATTCACCCCTCCACTTT
D: TRBD1; J: TRBJ1-2; V: TRBV6-1; size: .; CDR3: CASSERTGGGYTF; DNA: TGTGCCAGCAGTGAAAGGACAGGGGGAGGCTACACCTTC
D: .; J: TRBJ2-7; V: TRBV5-6; size: .; CDR3: CASSLTLTGYGGYEQYF; DNA: TGTGCCAGCAGCTTGACACTTACGGGATATGGGGGCTACGAGCAGTACTTC
D: .; J: TRBJ2-6; V: TRBV19; size: .; CDR3: CASDTDVSGANVLTF; DNA: TGTGCCAGCGACACCGACGTCTCTGGGGCCAACGTCCTGACTTTC
D: .; J: TRBJ1-6; V: TRBV5-4; size: .; CDR3: CASSLVEGWGGDNSPLHF; DNA: TGTGCCAGCAGCTTGGTAGAAGGGTGGGGAGGGGATAATTCACCCCTCCACTTT
D: TRBD2; J: TRBJ2-2; V: TRBV5-1; size: .; CDR3: CASSLGLAGDNTGELFF; DNA: TGCGCCAGCAGCTTGGGCCTAGCGGGGGACAACACCGGGGAGCTGTTTTTT
D: .; J: TRBJ1-2; V: TRBV6-6; size: .; CDR3: CASSLEYRDGDGYTF; DNA: TGTGCCAGCAGTTTAGAGTACAGGGATGGGGATGGCTACACCTTC
D: .; J: TRBJ1-2; V: TRBV5-4; size: few; CDR3: CASSVQGGHGYTF; DNA: TGTGCCAGCAGCGTACAAGGGGGTCATGGCTACACCTTC
D: TRBD1; J: TRBJ2-7; V: TRBV25-1; size: .; CDR3: CASSDPGQGKGYEQYF; DNA: TGTGCCAGCAGTGACCCGGGACAGGGCAAGGGATACGAGCAGTACTTC
D: TRBD1; J: TRBJ1-2; V: TRBV19; size: .; CDR3: CASSMVAGGHYGYTF; DNA: TGTGCCAGTAGTATGGTGGCAGGGGGCCACTATGGCTACACCTTC
D: .; J: TRBJ1-2; V: TRBV5-6; size: .; CDR3: CASSLVARGRGYTF; DNA: TGTGCCAGCAGCTTGGTGGCCAGGGGCAGGGGCTACACCTTC
D: TRBD1; J: TRBJ2-7; V: TRBV5-4; size: .; CDR3: CASHSFPGGAYEQYF; DNA: TGTGCCAGCCACAGCTTCCCAGGGGGCGCGTACGAGCAGTACTTC
D: .; J: TRBJ1-2; V: TRBV9; size: few; CDR3: CASSVVSGDGYTF; DNA: TGTGCCAGCAGCGTAGTTTCAGGGGATGGCTACACCTTC
D: TRBD2; J: TRBJ2-2; V: TRBV5-1; size: once; CDR3: CASIFSGSSDGELFF; DNA: TGCGCCAGCATATTTAGCGGGAGTAGTGACGGGGAGCTGTTTTTT
D: TRBD1; J: TRBJ1-1; V: TRBV4-2; size: .; CDR3: CASSQPDIGTGEAFF; DNA: TGTGCCAGCAGCCAACCCGATATAGGGACAGGAGAAGCTTTCTTT
D: .; J: TRBJ1-2; V: TRBV6-1; size: .; CDR3: CASRLLGLYGYTF; DNA: TGTGCCAGCAGACTCCTGGGGCTATATGGCTACACCTTC
D: TRBD1; J: TRBJ1-4; V: TRBV11-2; size: .; CDR3: CASSLDRGREKLFF; DNA: TGTGCCAGCAGCTTAGACAGGGGGAGAGAAAAACTGTTTTTT
D: .; J: TRBJ2-7; V: TRBV2; size: few; CDR3: CASRAPGIGGNEQYF; DNA: TGTGCCAGCAGGGCTCCAGGGATAGGGGGAAACGAGCAGTACTTC
D: .; J: TRBJ1-5; V: TRBV14; size: .; CDR3: CASSRTGYNQPQHF; DNA: TGTGCCAGCAGCCGAACAGGTTACAATCAGCCCCAGCATTTT